The 5 T cell receptor beta chains given below trace back to one sample, sequenced in a study of beta chain features in type 1 diabetes. Study-wide findings and caveats: Type 1 diabetes patients showed a moderate but significant shortening of TCRB CDR3s in all four CD4+ subsets.

No antigens are known for them. What was sequenced were expressed TCRB transcripts, since all of the isolated RNA had been reverse transcribed. Libraries were prepared by immunoSEQ multiplex PCR; TCRdb keeps only in-frame clonotypes and omits some of them. Of about 640,000 clones in the sample, roughly an eighth are singletons; the top ten hold more than 0.1%. The sample consisted of naive CD4+ T cells from blood. These receptors were obtained from a man younger than 40 with type 1 diabetes.

This rearrangement joins TRBV4-3 to TRBJ1-6; D is unresolved. The V gene lost 0 bases and the J gene lost 10 bases, with 13 bases spanning the gap. The germline V gene has CDR1 LGHNA and CDR2 YSLEER. The CDR3 contains 15 residues. The CDR3 sequence: CASSQDPGSRSPLHF. The CDR3 nucleotides read TGCGCCAGCAGCCAAGATCCCGGGAGCAGGTCACCCCTCCACTTT.

This chain links TRBV6-5 with TRBJ2-7; no clear D gene. The V gene's germline CDR1 is MNHEY and CDR2 SVGAGI. Trimming took 2 bases from V and 5 from J, leaving 16 bases between them. The CDR3 covers 15 residues. CDR3 nucleotides: TGTGCCAGCAGTTACAGGAGTCCTATTACCCACGAGCAGTACTTC. Translation: CASSYRSPITHEQYF.

J is TRBJ2-7 and V is TRBV28; possibly TRBD2 for D (5 bases). Germline loops: CDR1 MDHEN, CDR2 SYDVKM. The CDR3 contains 12 residues. Trimming removed 6 bases from V and 7 bases from J, with 13 bases in between. CDR3 sequence (DNA): TGTGCCAGCAGCCTCGACGGGAAGGAGCAGTACTTC. It encodes CASSLDGKEQYF.

This clone was seen a handful of times. V gene TRBV11-3 combines with J gene TRBJ2-3; the match to TRBD2 covers 12 bases. The CDR3 runs to 16 residues. CDR1 is SGHNT and CDR2 is YENEEA in the germline V gene. J was trimmed by 2 bases and V by 5 bases; bases with no gene match: 5. CDR3 protein: CASSLGLAGLTDTQYF. DNA for the CDR3: TGTGCCAGCAGCCTCGGACTAGCGGGACTCACAGATACGCAGTATTTT.

This clone has more than one count but fewer than ten. This rearrangement joins TRBV7-3 to TRBJ2-2; a weak D match, TRBD2 (6 bases). Germline V gene sequence: CDR1 SGHTA, CDR2 FQGTGA. The CDR3 runs to 15 residues. Trimming took 3 bases from V and 1 from J, leaving 9 bases between them. The CDR3 region is CASSLGLVNTGELFF. CDR3 bases: TGTGCCAGCAGCTTGGGACTGGTGAACACCGGGGAGCTGTTTTTT.